Following are 15 T cell receptor beta chains from one sample sequenced in a study of cytomegalovirus exposure and HLA in healthy donors. PCR used 60 Vbeta primers and 13 Jbeta primers. The assay was immunoSEQ multiplex PCR, and TCRdb's table has in-frame clones only and misses some. Altogether approximately 100,000 clones are present, around 60% being singletons, with the ten largest covering 3.5% to 4%. Source material: PBMCs. The receptors shown here come from a man aged 30-40 years in good health and CMV-seropositive.

CDR3 bases: TGTGCCAGCAGCTTAGAGCCCATCTCAGGGGGCTGGACGAACACTGAAGCTTTCTTT. Its protein product is CASSLEPISGGWTNTEAFF. The chain joins TRBV7-8 to TRBJ1-1, with 8 bases matching TRBD1. CDR1 is SGHVS, CDR2 FQNEAQ, per germline. V was pared by 1 base and J by 1 base, with 14 bases of the junction left unmatched. CDR3 length: 19 residues.

The rearrangement joins TRBV27 to TRBJ2-5, with 10 bases matching TRBD2. With 8 bases clipped from V and 6 bases from J, the junction kept 9 bases outside the gene matches. The CDR3 loop spans 14 amino acids. The germline V gene has CDR1 MNHEY and CDR2 SMNVEV (reference sequence). CDR3 sequence reads: CASAPLAGVKTQYF. The CDR3, as DNA: TGTGCCAGCGCACCTCTAGCGGGGGTGAAGACCCAGTACTTC.

This sequence joins TRBV2 and TRBJ2-2; D might be TRBD2 (5 bases). The V gene lost 5 bases and the J gene lost 5 bases, with 12 bases spanning the gap. The CDR3 is 14 residues long. CDR1 and CDR2 from the germline V gene are SNHLY and FYNNEI. The CDR3 DNA reads as TGTGCCAGCAGTAGGACTTTCTCGACCGGGGAGCTGTTTTTT. Translated: CASSRTFSTGELFF. The variable domain in full, completed from reference TRBV2 and TRBJ2-2, reads EPEVTQTPSHQVTQMGQEVILRCVPISNHLYFYWYRQILGQKVEFLVSFYNNEISEKSEIFDDQFSVERPDGSNFTLKIRSTKLEDSAMYFCASSRTFSTGELFFGEGSRLTVL.

This chain uses TRBV4-1 with TRBJ1-2; 8 positions agree with TRBD1. Unmatched junction bases numbered 0, after V lost 3 bases and J lost 3 bases. The CDR3 is made up of 13 amino acids. CDR1 is MGHRA, CDR2 YSYEKL, per germline. The CDR3 here is CASSQDRDYGYTF. Here the CDR3 DNA reads TGCGCCAGCAGCCAGGACAGGGACTATGGCTACACCTTC.

The chain combines TRBV18 with TRBJ2-1, with 8 bases aligning to TRBD1. In germline, CDR1 is KGHSH, CDR2 LQKENI. The CDR3 runs to 13 residues. V gave up 3 bases and J gave up 7 bases; unmatched junction bases: 2. The CDR3: CASSPDRENEQFF. DNA for the CDR3: TGTGCCAGCTCACCGGACAGGGAAAATGAGCAGTTCTTC.

This clone was detected a few times. The chain couples TRBV5-1 to TRBJ1-2, with 7 bases that match TRBD1. The germline V gene encodes CDR1 SGHRS and CDR2 YFSETQ. This CDR3 spans 15 amino acids. V dropped 4 bases and J dropped 2; count of bases not matched to a gene: 8. For the CDR3, the DNA is TGCGCCAGCAGCCCGAGGACAGGAGTCAACTATGGCTACACCTTC. This gives the protein CASSPRTGVNYGYTF.

This clone was counted between two and nine times. The chain employs TRBV7-9 and TRBJ1-4; a weak D match, TRBD1 (6 bases). CDR1 SEHNR and CDR2 FQNEAQ come from the germline V gene (reference sequence). The CDR3 contains 15 residues. V was pared by 1 base and J by 7 bases, with 13 bases between. CDR3 coding DNA: TGTGCCAGCAGCTTAGATAGACAGGCTTCTGAAAAACTGTTTTTT. Protein product: CASSLDRQASEKLFF.

This sequence joins TRBV7-3 and TRBJ1-5; D perhaps matches TRBD1 (5 bases). The V end was cut by 7 bases, the J end by 4 bases, with 17 bases between. The germline CDR1 and CDR2 sequences are SGHTA and FQGTGA. This CDR3 is 15 amino acids long. The CDR3 DNA reads as TGTGCCAGCACCTGGGGCAGCGCCTCAAATCAGCCCCAGCATTTT. Its translation: CASTWGSASNQPQHF.

The CDR3, as DNA: TGTGCCACCAGCCTCGCAAAGGAGGGTCCCAATGAGCAGTTCTTC. It translates to CATSLAKEGPNEQFF. This chain uses TRBV15 with TRBJ2-1, with D maybe TRBD2 (6 bases). This CDR3 is built from 15 residues. Looked up from germline, CDR1 is LNHNV and CDR2 is YYDKDF (reference sequence). The germline V and J ends were trimmed by 5 bases and 6 bases, with 17 bases remaining between them. The variable domain in full, completed from reference TRBV15 and TRBJ2-1, reads DAMVIQNPRYQVTQFGKPVTLSCSQTLNHNVMYWYQQKSSQAPKLLFHYYDKDFNNEADTPDNFQSRRPNTSFCFLDIRSPGLGDTAMYLCATSLAKEGPNEQFFGPGTRLTVL.

The chain combines TRBV2 with TRBJ1-5, with D tentatively TRBD1 (6 bases). The CDR3 contains 16 residues. V lost 5 bases and J lost 0, with 14 bases in between. Germline V gene sequence: CDR1 SNHLY, CDR2 FYNNEI. The CDR3 loop reads CASSLRTDYSNQPQHF. The CDR3, as DNA: TGTGCCAGCAGTCTGAGGACAGATTATAGCAATCAGCCCCAGCATTTT.

The CDR3 sequence: CASSLAEGLEAFF. The DNA of the CDR3 is TGCGCCAGCAGCTTGGCCGAAGGACTTGAAGCTTTCTTT. The V call is TRBV5-1, the J call TRBJ1-1; the D is unclear. Trimming took off 0 bases at V and 7 bases at J, with 10 bases between the two ends. The CDR3 is made up of 13 amino acids. Per germline, CDR1 SGHRS and CDR2 YFSETQ.

This clone was counted once. This chain connects TRBV5-4 to TRBJ2-5, with no clear D. This CDR3 contains 13 residues. The ends were cut back, 0 bases at V and 1 base at J, with 4 bases in the middle. Germline V gene sequence: CDR1 SGHNT, CDR2 YYREEE (reference sequence). The CDR3 DNA is TGTGCCAGCAGCTTGGACAGCCAAGAGACCCAGTACTTC. Its protein product is CASSLDSQETQYF. Full variable domain (rest looked up from reference TRBV5-4 and TRBJ2-5): ETGVTQSPTHLIKTRGQQVTLRCSSQSGHNTVSWYQQALGQGPQFIFQYYREEENGRGNFPPRFSGLQFPNYSSELNVNALELDDSALYLCASSLDSQETQYFGPGTRLLVL.

The chain links TRBV7-9 to TRBJ1-1, with 12 bases identical to TRBD1. In germline, CDR1 is SEHNR, CDR2 FQNEAQ (reference sequence). This CDR3 region has 17 residues. J lost 1 base, V lost 5 bases, and 8 bases had no gene match. DNA of the CDR3: TGTGCCAGCAGCAAACAGGGACAGGGGGCGAGGAACACTGAAGCTTTCTTT. Its translation: CASSKQGQGARNTEAFF. The whole variable domain, remainder taken from reference TRBV7-9 and TRBJ1-1, is DTGVSQNPRHKITKRGQNVTFRCDPISEHNRLYWYRQTLGQGPEFLTYFQNEAQLEKSRLLSDRFSAERPKGSFSTLEIQRTEQGDSAMYLCASSKQGQGARNTEAFFGQGTRLTVV.

The chain combines TRBV6-5 with TRBJ1-3; D possibly corresponds to TRBD1 (5 bases). The germline gives CDR1 MNHEY, CDR2 SVGAGI. V gave up 7 bases and J gave up 1 base, with 11 bases separating them. The CDR3 covers 14 residues. The CDR3 loop is CASTQKGSGNTIYF. CDR3 bases: TGTGCCAGCACCCAAAAGGGGTCTGGAAACACCATATATTTT.

The rearrangement links TRBV4-1 to TRBJ1-5; the D is unclear. Germline values: CDR1 MGHRA, CDR2 YSYEKL. The CDR3 contains 17 residues. V was pared by 1 base and J by 4 bases, with 17 bases between. CDR3 DNA: TGCGCCAGCAGCCAAGCCCCGTACCGCGGAGTAAATCAGCCCCAGCATTTT. Encoded protein: CASSQAPYRGVNQPQHF.